This T cell receptor beta chain is from a study of early T cells in non-severe SARS-CoV-2 infection. Study-wide context: The study sequenced bulk RNA from unsorted whole blood, with chains unpaired. Broader study findings: Matching results from VDJdb favored anti-spike CD8 responses, leaving private and CD4 specificities undetected.

The library protocol tagged individual cDNA molecules with unique molecular identifiers. MiXCR, applied by TCRdb to the 5' RACE reads, yields one record per CDR3 protein. The sample holds roughly 40,000 distinct CDR3 sequences, about 5.9% seen once. The V gene lost 1 base and the J gene lost 7 bases, with 17 bases spanning the gap. The CDR3 consists of 15 residues. Germline-derived CDR1 and CDR2 are SGHTA and FQGNSA. This clonotype has at least ten counts. Its antigen is still unknown. The source of this sequence is an adult who was a healthcare worker with PCR-confirmed SARS-CoV-2 infection or an uninfected control (not recorded which). The chain is built from TRBV7-2 and TRBJ2-7; D possibly corresponds to TRBD2 (5 bases). The sample here was whole blood, taken at baseline. CDR3 sequence: CASSLERPGIGEQYF. CDR3 nucleotide sequence: TGTGCCAGCAGCTTAGAACGGCCGGGGATTGGGGAGCAGTACTTC.